This T cell receptor beta chain was profiled in a study of blood T cell repertoires in COVID-19. About the research overall: Acute and convalescent COVID-19 specimens originated in the United States, Italy and Spain.

This CDR3 is 12 amino acids long. Germline CDR1 ENHRY, CDR2 SYGVKD. The junction had 5 bases not matched to a gene; V was cut back by 8 bases and J by 4 bases. In the original workflow: Amplification from reference gene primers served as the basis for estimated nucleated cell counts. TCRdb's copy holds only in-frame clones and misses some; the assay was immunoSEQ multiplex PCR. That table is the source of V, J and clone size, and D and trimming were worked out from the DNA. Here the sample spans over 150,000 clones, approximately 90% being singletons. The sequence came from a man in his forties or fifties with acute or convalescent COVID-19. Sequenced input: peripheral blood. This rearrangement joins TRBV10-3 to TRBJ2-7; 7 bases map to TRBD2. The CDR3 DNA sequence: TGTGCCATCCGGGGCGGGAGTTACGAGCAGTACTTC. Translating gives CAIRGGSYEQYF.